The following is a T cell receptor (beta chain) sequence with its context. This clone was seen a single time. The antigen it binds to is not known. There are no base qualities to consult, and no much larger clone falls within one base. The cysteine opens and the phenylalanine closes a CDR3 of 18 amino acids. Only the CDR3 DNA stays, 54 bases, in frame from base 1. Trimming accounts for 3 bases at V and 10 bases at J, while the number of junction bases matched to no gene is 19. The germline V gene supplies CDR1 MGHRA and CDR2 YSYEKL. The sample comes from a study of cytomegalovirus exposure and HLA in healthy donors listed by TCRdb under 2017. Regarding the study in general: An earlier analysis of roughly 630 of the donors reported 250 to 300 Gb of sequence data and 100 million to 140 million unique TCR beta sequences from roughly 200 million T cells. Along with the approximately 650-subject first cohort, a separate validation cohort of over a hundred different subjects was used. The study aimed to test whether signatures of past pathogen exposure could be identified by cataloging public T cell receptors. Rather than using new phenotypic data, the later analysis identified candidate immune exposures from TCR beta sequences and from how often those sequences occurred across donors. An early release covering some 640 HLA-typed donors comprised approximately 290 gigabases of sequencing data and roughly 86 million unique TCR sequences. Typing coverage varied by locus: roughly 620-640 donors for A, B, C, DRB1 and DQB1; roughly 510 for DQA1; more than 600 for DPA1; under 490 for DPB1. A later analysis re-analyzed previously published TCR beta repertoires from about 730 donors and added high-resolution HLA genotyping to study TCR occurrence patterns. High-throughput TCR immunosequencing, statistical association of individual TCRs with disease status, and machine learning were combined to predict cytomegalovirus infection status. A later genetic analysis used genome-wide SNP genotypes for about 65% of the roughly 700 donors, treating that subset as a discovery cohort. About five DR-DQ haplotypes were handled as single units for association and clustering, since linkage in the cohort was strong. An earlier analysis of some 500 of the donors used high-throughput TCR beta sequencing to judge whether each TCR beta V gene segment behaved as functional or pseudogenic. Every discovery cohort repertoire had been produced on one sequencing platform. Among the roughly 390 genotyped donors, 75% to 90% belonged to the genetic ancestry cluster associated with self-reported Caucasian donors. Among some 410 genotyped donors of the cohort, an average of roughly 230,000 unique TCR beta nucleotide sequences was sequenced per donor, of which roughly 18% were non-productive. Donor age, sex, ethnicity and CMV serostatus were compiled together with the repertoire data. The study used immunosequencing to profile the T cell repertoires of several hundred subjects and linked those repertoires to cytomegalovirus serostatus. Both class I and class II loci were covered by HLA typing, at four-digit resolution. Beyond this particular receptor, the publication reports: In a later analysis, HLA-associated TCR beta chains showed more clonal expansion and lower generation probabilities than non-associated chains that were equally common. A further reported finding was that TCR beta sequences accurately predicted the HLA-A and HLA-B alleles for most subjects in the first cohort. Compared with the 666-donor mean, donors in an Asian-associated ancestry cluster had fewer N-insertions in productive TCRs, according to a later genetic analysis. V-gene and J-gene trimming of TCR beta chains was associated with a missense DCLRE1C variant in a later genetic analysis, and the association was replicated in an independent cohort. A few of the identified cytomegalovirus-associated TCR beta chains were confirmed in vitro to be specific for cytomegalovirus antigens. This cohort had only TCR beta chains sequenced, and the lack of alpha or paired-chain data limited which features could be detected. The study gave a list of roughly 150 TCR beta chains associated with cytomegalovirus. Because the 87-base-pair reads could not distinguish some IMGT-functional V segments, including TRBV6-2 and TRBV6-3, those segments were excluded. Because counts were too low, about 18 rarely observed V segments, including chromosome 9 orphons, were excluded from the earlier analysis of roughly 580 of the donors. Cytomegalovirus status was reported to be diagnosed by the classifier with high specificity and sensitivity in both the original and validation cohorts. A cluster of highly shared sequence variants was judged likely to represent a technical artifact of the sequencing pipeline. Correlated functional status among segregating V segments might reflect linkage disequilibrium, but an unknown experimental factor could not be ruled out. A later analysis associated some 17,000 TCR beta sequences with specific HLA alleles at a false discovery rate of 0.05. A later analysis reported that several top co-occurrence clusters appeared linked to parvovirus B19, influenza, CMV and Epstein-Barr virus. CMV serostatus was the only immune exposure information available for the cohort. According to a later analysis, most CMV-associated TCR beta chains appeared to be HLA-restricted, and the HLA associations seemed to be driven largely by CMV exposure. In an earlier analysis of more than 500 of the donors, most TCR beta V segments appeared in productive rearrangements about 90% or about 30% of the time, broadly matching IMGT annotations. Sequencing depth was assumed to be roughly uniform across donors in the presence/absence analyses, though that assumption may not hold. According to the authors, the approach could potentially be generalized to other disease states and immunological phenotypes. According to a later analysis, TCR association rates differed among HLA loci, with DRB1 alleles showing the most associated TCRs and HLA-C alleles showing the fewest. Most TCR sequences were seen in very few donors, while some public TCRs were found in many individuals. Strong co-occurrence of HLA alleles, especially DR and DQ, made assigning TCR associations to individual alleles difficult. HLA typing was unavailable for some donors at each locus, so association tests used only the typed subset.

Receptors were amplified or captured by the immunoSEQ multiplex PCR assay. For the multiplex PCR, a mixture combining 60 forward primers for TCR Vbeta segments and 13 reverse primers for TCR Jbeta segments was used. The CDR3 region of rearranged TCR beta genes was amplified from genomic DNA by a multiplex PCR assay. The Illumina HiSeq System was used to sequence the amplified TCR beta libraries as 87-base-pair reads. In the original analysis: A later analysis counted about 82 million unique TCR beta chains across the 550 to 700 repertoires, and 10 million to 11 million of these chains were shared by at least two donors. Raw reads were error-corrected and collapsed into unique sequences with a nearest-neighbor algorithm that merged closely related sequences to remove PCR and sequencing errors. V, D and J gene segments were assigned by aligning CDR3 sequences to IMGT reference sequences. Each retained sequence needed at least a six-nucleotide match to both a V gene segment and a J gene segment. A rearrangement was called productive if the CDR3 had no stop codons and remained in frame with V and J, and every other rearrangement was called non-productive. Following IMGT convention, CDR3 was defined as the stretch from the second conserved V-encoded cysteine to the conserved J-encoded phenylalanine. The earlier analysis of some 550 of the donors excluded any sequence lacking an unambiguous match to a single V gene segment. In an earlier analysis of 587 of the donors, a V segment was called functional when productive rearrangements were above 56.7%, and segregating when the standard deviation between donors exceeded 5%. A statistical classification framework was built to diagnose cytomegalovirus status from the catalog of TCR beta chain sequences. In a later analysis, V and J genes were assigned by comparing TCR nucleotide sequences against IMGT/GENE-DB human TR gene sequences. A later analysis assigned CDR3 sequences and most-parsimonious VDJ recombination scenarios with the TCRdist pipeline. A later analysis defined each TCR beta chain by its CDR3 amino acid sequence plus V-gene family, and excluded reads lacking a unique V-gene family. A later analysis removed 592 highly shared, low-generation-probability nucleotide sequences to deal with suspected cross-contamination and a sequencing artifact. In a later analysis, a clonal expansion index for each public chain was calculated from normalized within-repertoire ranks of inferred template counts. Generation probabilities in a later analysis came from a VDJ recombination model fitted to out-of-frame rearrangements, and those results were checked against IGoR. In a later analysis, hypergeometric tests were used to score TCR-TCR, TCR-HLA and TCR-CMV co-occurrence, with a repertoire-size bias correction applied to TCR pairs. A later analysis estimated false discovery rates by permuting HLA or CMV assignments 20 times. In a later analysis, co-occurring TCRs were grouped using DBSCAN, with TCRdist sequence similarity added in when clustering inside HLA-allele-positive subsets. For co-occurrence clustering, repertoires with fewer than 30,000 or more than 120,000 public chains were excluded, along with roughly 5 repertoires with anomalous nucleotide sharing. This immuneACCESS table, as held by TCRdb, lists in-frame sequences with V and J called but not all clones. Of the missing ones, under half trace to an unresolved V gene in checked studies; the others have no known cause. For V, J and clone size, that table is used; D and trimming come from the DNA. For this sample the table gives over 100,000 clones, of which over 65% were detected only once. Under 2% of the sample is held by the ten biggest clonotypes.

The cohort consisted of more than 650 healthy bone marrow donors. At the time of sampling, every cohort member was nominally healthy, though immune exposures that went unrecorded were likely present. The donor tested CMV seronegative and was one of the 352 seronegative cohort members. A peripheral blood sample was collected from each donor, and TCR beta sequencing was performed on peripheral blood mononuclear cells. The Qiagen DNeasy Blood Extraction Kit was used to extract genomic DNA from the blood cell samples. The sequence was obtained from a woman aged 40 to 50 in good health and CMV-seronegative. Recombination connected TRBV4-1 to TRBJ2-1; 9 bases in between match TRBD2. The sequencing sample was made of PBMCs. The CDR3 reads CASSQAGRRREGVREQFF. The nucleotide sequence is TGCGCCAGCAGCCAGGCGGGGAGGAGGCGGGAGGGTGTGAGGGAGCAGTTCTTC.